This is a list of T cell receptor beta chains from one sample in a study of neurological immune-mediated disorders. TCRdb redid the calling of the 5' RACE reads with MiXCR, one entry per CDR3 protein. This sample has about 38,000 distinct CDR3 sequences, with more than 4.5% found just once. The sequenced sample was CD4+ T cells from blood. The receptors originated from a young man in good health. Each CDR3 is given with its conserved first and last residue. D genes are given only for firm matches. Part of the rows lack a size; the others show once, few, many or a class for expanded clones.

DNA | CDR3 | J | size | D | V
TGTGCCAGCAGTTACGGAAGAGGGGGCCCCCACGAGCAGTACTTC | CASSYGRGGPHEQYF | TRBJ2-7 | many | TRBD1 | TRBV2
TGTGCCAGCGGGAGACAGGGGGTTAAGGATTCACCCCTCCACTTT | CASGRQGVKDSPLHF | TRBJ1-6 | many | TRBD1 | TRBV7-9
TGTGCCAGCAGTTTTTTTTCGGGACAGTACGAGCAGTACTTC | CASSFFSGQYEQYF | TRBJ2-7 | many | TRBD1 | TRBV12-3/TRBV12-4
TGTGCCAGCAGCCAAGATTTACGGGGGGGAGTGGATACGCAGTATTTT | CASSQDLRGGVDTQYF | TRBJ2-3 | many | TRBD2 | TRBV4-2
TGCGCCAGCAGCGCCGGACTAGGGGCGGGTGAGCAGTTCTTC | CASSAGLGAGEQFF | TRBJ2-1 | many | TRBD2 | TRBV5-1
TGCGCCAGCAGCCAACAAGAGAGGACTGAAGCTTTCTTT | CASSQQERTEAFF | TRBJ1-1 | many | . | TRBV4-3
TGTGCCAGCAAACCGGGGACTAGCGGCTCCCGGAGGGCATACAATGAGCAGTTCTTC | CASKPGTSGSRRAYNEQFF | TRBJ2-1 | many | TRBD2 | TRBV6-5
TGCGCCAGCAGCCGTCCAGGGGGCGGTCAGCCCCAGCATTTT | CASSRPGGGQPQHF | TRBJ1-5 | . | TRBD1 | TRBV4-1
TGTGCCAGCTCACCACCTTCAGGGGGCTTCTACAATGAGCAGTTCTTC | CASSPPSGGFYNEQFF | TRBJ2-1 | . | TRBD1 | TRBV18
TGCGCCAGCAGCCGAAACACCGGGGAGCTGTTTTTT | CASSRNTGELFF | TRBJ2-2 | many | . | TRBV4-3
TGCGCCAGCAGCCTCGCGGCGAGCTCCTACAATGAGCAGTTCTTC | CASSLAASSYNEQFF | TRBJ2-1 | many | . | TRBV5-1
TGTGCCAGCAGTTTAGCTCCTATCGAGCAGTACTTC | CASSLAPIEQYF | TRBJ2-7 | medium-sized | . | TRBV12-3/TRBV12-4
TGTGCCAGCAGCCTGGCCGGGTCTGGGGCCAACGTCCTGACTTTC | CASSLAGSGANVLTF | TRBJ2-6 | few | . | TRBV5-5
TGCAGTGCTGGGACAGGTCAGGAGACCCAGTACTTC | CSAGTGQETQYF | TRBJ2-5 | many | TRBD1 | TRBV20-1
TGTGCCAGCAGTTTGCCTTCGGAGAGGTCGCGGTATGGCTACACCTTC | CASSLPSERSRYGYTF | TRBJ1-2 | many | . | TRBV28
TGCGCCAGCAGTCTCAGGCTCTCTGGGGCCAACGTCCTGACTTTC | CASSLRLSGANVLTF | TRBJ2-6 | many | . | TRBV5-1
TGTGCCAGCAGCTCAAACCGGGGTCGCAAAGCCTACAATGAGCAGTTCTTC | CASSSNRGRKAYNEQFF | TRBJ2-1 | many | . | TRBV11-2
TGCGCCAGCAGCCAAGATGGGGGGCGAGGCTATGGCTACACCTTC | CASSQDGGRGYGYTF | TRBJ1-2 | . | . | TRBV4-3
TGTGCCATCAGTGCCGGGACTAGCGCAACCTACGAGCAGTACTTC | CAISAGTSATYEQYF | TRBJ2-7 | many | TRBD2 | TRBV10-3
TGTGCCAGCCGATCGCAACAGGGGGCGCATCAGCCCCAGCATTTT | CASRSQQGAHQPQHF | TRBJ1-5 | many | TRBD1 | TRBV6-2/TRBV6-3
TGCGCCAGCACCCTCGGGACTAGCGGAGAGACCCAGTACTTC | CASTLGTSGETQYF | TRBJ2-5 | many | TRBD2 | TRBV5-1
TGTGCCAGCAGCCAAGAGCCGGGGACATCGGGGACAGCTTTCTTT | CASSQEPGTSGTAFF | TRBJ1-1 | many | . | TRBV3-1
TGTGCCAGCAGCACAAAAGGGGGGGGCGTGGGTAGCAATCAGCCCCAGCATTTT | CASSTKGGGVGSNQPQHF | TRBJ1-5 | many | . | TRBV7-2
TGTGCCAGCAGTCCATTAGCAGGGGACGAGCAGTACTTC | CASSPLAGDEQYF | TRBJ2-7 | many | . | TRBV5-6
TGCGCCAGCAACAGTGGGGGGCCAGTAGATACGCAGTATTTT | CASNSGGPVDTQYF | TRBJ2-3 | many | . | TRBV5-1
TGTGCCAGCTCACCGCGGGGAAACACTAATGAAAAACTGTTTTTT | CASSPRGNTNEKLFF | TRBJ1-4 | . | . | TRBV18
TGTGCCAGCAGCCCCGGGACATGGAACACTGAAGCTTTCTTT | CASSPGTWNTEAFF | TRBJ1-1 | many | . | TRBV7-6
TGTGCCAGCAGCACCCAGGCGGCTGGGGCCAACGTCCTGACTTTC | CASSTQAAGANVLTF | TRBJ2-6 | many | . | TRBV7-2
TGCGCCAGCAGTGACACAGGGTTGGGGATAAATGAGCAGTTCTTC | CASSDTGLGINEQFF | TRBJ2-1 | many | . | TRBV10-1
TGTGCCATCAGTGAGTCGATCCTGGGCCATCCCGCGGGAGGCTACACCTTC | CAISESILGHPAGGYTF | TRBJ1-2 | many | . | TRBV10-3
TGTGCCAGCAGACCCCCCCAGGGGAGGAATTCACCCCTCCACTTT | CASRPPQGRNSPLHF | TRBJ1-6 | many | . | TRBV7-2
TGCGCCAGCAGCTTGTCGGACAGGCAGAATGAAAAACTGTTTTTT | CASSLSDRQNEKLFF | TRBJ1-4 | many | TRBD1 | TRBV5-1
TGTGCCAGCAGCCCTTTTGGTGGAAGAACTACAGATACGCAGTATTTT | CASSPFGGRTTDTQYF | TRBJ2-3 | many | . | TRBV11-1
TGTGCCAGCAGGGAACCTGGGGCCAACGTCCTGACTTTC | CASREPGANVLTF | TRBJ2-6 | many | . | TRBV6-5
TGTGCCAGCAGTTTTTGGATGGGACAGGTCGAGGGGACCCAGTACTTC | CASSFWMGQVEGTQYF | TRBJ2-5 | many | TRBD1 | TRBV12-3/TRBV12-4
TGTGCCAGCAGCTTGGTATCGGGGGAGCTGTTTTTT | CASSLVSGELFF | TRBJ2-2 | . | . | TRBV5-4
TGCAGTGGCGGGGACATACTGAGCTCCTATAATTCACCCCTCCACTTT | CSGGDILSSYNSPLHF | TRBJ1-6 | many | . | TRBV20-1
TGTGCCAGCAGTTTGGGGAAGGGGGGGGGCAATGAGCAGTTCTTC | CASSLGKGGGNEQFF | TRBJ2-1 | many | . | TRBV12-3/TRBV12-4
TGCGCCAGCAGCTTGTGGGGAGGGACACGAACCTTTGAAGCTTTCTTT | CASSLWGGTRTFEAFF | TRBJ1-1 | many | . | TRBV5-1
TGTGCCATCAAAGACAAGGACACTGAAGCTTTCTTT | CAIKDKDTEAFF | TRBJ1-1 | many | . | TRBV6-2/TRBV6-3
TGTGCCAGCAGCATGGGACAGGGGCCTAACTATGGCTACACCTTC | CASSMGQGPNYGYTF | TRBJ1-2 | many | TRBD1 | TRBV7-2
TGTGCCAGCAGTTTATCGGGGAATCAGCCCCAGCATTTT | CASSLSGNQPQHF | TRBJ1-5 | many | . | TRBV12-3/TRBV12-4
TGTGCCATCAGTGAGTCGGAGACAGGGTATTCCGGGGAGCTGTTTTTT | CAISESETGYSGELFF | TRBJ2-2 | many | TRBD1 | TRBV10-3
TGTGCCAGCGGAAGGAACAATGAGCAGTTCTTC | CASGRNNEQFF | TRBJ2-1 | many | . | TRBV25-1
TGTGCCAGCAGTTATCCCAGAACCCAGGGATCGGACTATGGCTACACCTTC | CASSYPRTQGSDYGYTF | TRBJ1-2 | many | . | TRBV6-2/TRBV6-3
TGTGCCAGCAGTTTCTGGTTTAGCGGGGGGGCCAGCACCGGGGAGCTGTTTTTT | CASSFWFSGGASTGELFF | TRBJ2-2 | many | TRBD2 | TRBV12-3/TRBV12-4
TGTGCCATCAGTGGCAAGAGGACAGGGGGCGCCGACACCGGGGAGCTGTTTTTT | CAISGKRTGGADTGELFF | TRBJ2-2 | many | TRBD1 | TRBV10-3
TGTGCCAGCAGCAACTCCCGGGGCCCCTACAATGAGCAGTTCTTC | CASSNSRGPYNEQFF | TRBJ2-1 | many | . | TRBV14
TGTGCCAGCAGTTCGGGGGAGGAGCCCCAGCATTTT | CASSSGEEPQHF | TRBJ1-5 | many | . | TRBV9
TGCAGCGTATCCGTAGGACGGTGGAGCTCCTACAATGAGCAGTTCTTC | CSVSVGRWSSYNEQFF | TRBJ2-1 | few | . | TRBV29-1
TGCAGCGCCCTCACTTTCTTGGACACTGAAGCTTTCTTT | CSALTFLDTEAFF | TRBJ1-1 | many | . | TRBV29-1